This T cell receptor (beta chain) was documented in a study of T-cell reconstitution after alpha-beta-depleted transplantation in children. CDR1 SQVTM and CDR2 ANQGSEA come from the germline V gene. V lost 7 bases to trimming and J lost 3 bases, with 15 bases between them. This CDR3 region has 13 residues. The authors prepared the TCRbeta library with unique molecular identifiers. TCRdb recomputed calls from the PCR reads with MiXCR, one row per CDR3 protein. The sample carries about 400,000 distinct CDR3 sequences, 20% recorded once. Only a few counts were recorded for this clonotype. The chain couples TRBV29-1 to TRBJ1-1, with D uncertain. Sequenced here: PBMCs from the stem cell graft donor, sampled from the stem cell graft. The origin of this receptor is a human donor who donated a stem cell graft to a child with acute myeloid leukemia. The CDR3 loop reads CSASAGGDTEAFF. As DNA, the CDR3 is TGCAGCGCTTCGGCGGGTGGGGACACTGAAGCTTTCTTT.